Below, 20 T cell receptor beta chains from the same sample are listed, as sequenced in a study of shared T cell receptors in the human thymus (dated by TCRdb to the early 2020s). The library was made by the immunoSEQ multiplex PCR assay. The immuneACCESS repertoire file appears here via TCRdb, limited to in-frame rearrangements. These files lack a portion of the clones; in checked studies, under half of the deficit traces to unresolved V genes, and the cause of the others is not known. The sample table records around 730,000 clones; approximately 85% of these occur just once. The ten largest account for 0.0095% to 0.011% of the sample. This sample also belongs to another study, concerning human thymus T cells.

Sequenced input: thymocytes. The receptors derive from a girl less than two years old with a congenital heart defect. Donor details come from another sample of the same person, matched by shared clones.

The chain combines TRBV19 with TRBJ1-1, with D perhaps matching TRBD1 (6 bases). The CDR3 extends over 15 amino acids. The germline V and J ends were trimmed by 6 bases and 3 bases, with 17 bases remaining between them. Germline CDR1 is LNHDA and CDR2 is SQIVND (reference sequence). The CDR3 region is CASSRNREKDTEAFF. DNA for the CDR3: TGTGCCAGTAGCCGAAACAGGGAGAAGGACACTGAAGCTTTCTTT.

This chain links TRBV10-3 with TRBJ2-7, with D uncertain. This CDR3 comprises 14 residues. Germline CDR1 ENHRY, CDR2 SYGVKD. Trimming left V 3 bases short and J 6 bases short, with 15 bases between. Here the CDR3 DNA reads TGTGCCATCAGTGACCTACCACCTCTACTCGAGCAGTACTTC. Translated, it gives CAISDLPPLLEQYF.

This chain joins TRBV28 and TRBJ2-1; TRBD1 is a possible D gene (5 bases). The CDR3 length is 18 residues. V was clipped by 3 bases and J by 0 bases, with 18 bases between them. Germline lookup yields CDR1 MDHEN and CDR2 SYDVKM. The CDR3 nucleotides are TGTGCCAGCAGTTTGTCCTGTAGGGGCGAGAGCTCCTACAATGAGCAGTTCTTC. Translating gives CASSLSCRGESSYNEQFF.

This sequence joins TRBV5-1 and TRBJ2-4; TRBD1 might be the D (5 bases). CDR1 and CDR2 (germline): SGHRS, YFSETQ. Trimming cost V 0 bases and J 1 base, with 20 bases left between them. The CDR3 runs to 19 residues. DNA for the CDR3: TGCGCCAGCAGCTTGGTGGCTATCAGGGCCGGAACGGCCAAAAACATTCAGTACTTC. Encoded protein: CASSLVAIRAGTAKNIQYF.

V and J are TRBV20-1 and TRBJ1-2; D gene ambiguous. V lost 8 bases to trimming and J lost 12 bases, with 10 bases between them. Germline lookup yields CDR1 DFQATT and CDR2 SNEGSKA (reference sequence). CDR3 length: 8 amino acids. CDR3: CSLHGHTF. For the CDR3, the DNA is TGCAGTTTACATGGGCACACCTTC.

V usage is TRBV5-1 and J usage is TRBJ1-2; D gene uncertain. Trimming took 0 bases from V and 5 from J, leaving 11 bases between them. CDR1 is SGHRS and CDR2 is YFSETQ in the germline V gene. The CDR3 spans 14 residues. This CDR3 is CASSLVNMTYGYTF. The CDR3 nucleotides are TGCGCCAGCAGCTTGGTTAATATGACTTATGGCTACACCTTC.

The gene calls are TRBV23-1 and TRBJ1-2; D might be TRBD1 (5 bases). TRBV23-1 is placed among ORFs of uncertain function. Trimming removed 0 bases at V and 4 bases at J, with 21 bases between. The CDR3 extends over 18 amino acids. CDR3 sequence (DNA): TGCGCCAGCAGTCAATCGGGAGAATGCGGGACCTCAGTCTATGGCTACACCTTC. This translates into CASSQSGECGTSVYGYTF.

This clone was observed a handful of times. The rearrangement links TRBV15 to TRBJ2-1; TRBD2 agrees at 8 bases. This CDR3 comprises 16 residues. Losses at the gene ends were 1 base for V and 10 bases for J; bases not matched to a gene: 12. Germline V gene sequence: CDR1 LNHNV, CDR2 YYDKDF (reference sequence). The CDR3 DNA reads TGTGCCACCAGCAGAGGTCCCGGACTAGCCTTTCGGGAGCAGTTCTTC. This codes for CATSRGPGLAFREQFF.

DNA for the CDR3: TGTGCCAGCAGTTTCGAAAAAGCGGGGGGACAAGAGACCCAGTACTTC. Protein product: CASSFEKAGGQETQYF. The chain joins TRBV11-2 to TRBJ2-5, with TRBD2 matching over 9 bases. The V segment lost 6 bases and the J segment 2 bases; nucleotides outside the gene matches: 10. The length of the CDR3 is 16 residues. The germline gives CDR1 SGHAT, CDR2 FQNNGV. Looking up the rest from reference TRBV11-2 and TRBJ2-5 gives the full variable domain: EAGVAQSPRYKIIEKRQSVAFWCNPISGHATLYWYQQILGQGPKLLIQFQNNGVVDDSQLPKDRFSAERLKGVDSTLKIQPAKLEDSAVYLCASSFEKAGGQETQYFGPGTRLLVL.

CDR3 nucleotide sequence: TGCGCCAGCAGCGACAGGGGGCACGGTGGGGCCAACGTCCTGACTTTC. Translated, it gives CASSDRGHGGANVLTF. V is TRBV5-1 and J is TRBJ2-6; TRBD1 matches 10 bases. There are 16 residues in the CDR3. The germline V gene encodes CDR1 SGHRS and CDR2 YFSETQ. The V and J ends lost 4 bases and 3 bases, in that order; junction bases with no gene match: 4.

The gene calls are TRBV7-3 and TRBJ1-2; TRBD1 is a possible D gene (6 bases). The CDR3 covers 14 residues. Looked up from germline, CDR1 is SGHTA and CDR2 is FQGTGA. V lost 0 bases and J lost 6, with 11 bases in between. In DNA form, the CDR3 reads TGTGCCAGCAGCTTAACGTGGGCAGGGGATGGCTACACCTTC. This encodes CASSLTWAGDGYTF. The complete variable domain, with remaining parts taken from reference TRBV7-3 and TRBJ1-2, reads GAGVSQTPSNKVTEKGKYVELRCDPISGHTALYWYRQSLGQGPEFLIYFQGTGAADDSGLPNDRFFAVRPEGSVSTLKIQRTERGDSAVYLCASSLTWAGDGYTFGSGTRLTVV.

V usage is TRBV13 and J usage is TRBJ2-5; TRBD1 is a possible D gene (6 bases). Matching the DNA end better, TRBJ2-7 makes the J call doubtful. CDR1 is PRHDT, CDR2 FYEKMQ, per germline (reference sequence). The CDR3 contains 14 residues. The CDR3 nucleotides read TGTGCCAGCAGTACCTCGGACAGTCCCCTCGAGCAGTACTTC. Residues: CASSTSDSPLEQYF.

This clone has a handful of counts. This chain joins TRBV5-1 and TRBJ2-2; 14 bases are shared with TRBD2. The CDR3 totals 18 residues. Germline V gene sequence: CDR1 SGHRS, CDR2 YFSETQ. J was trimmed by 1 base and V by 4 bases; bases with no gene match: 6. CDR3 DNA: TGCGCCAGCAGCCCCGGGACTAGCGGGGGAGAGAACACCGGGGAGCTGTTTTTT. It yields the protein CASSPGTSGGENTGELFF.

The chain couples TRBV4-1 to TRBJ2-6; 7 bases line up with TRBD1. The CDR3 is 17 residues long. Per the germline V gene, CDR1 is MGHRA and CDR2 is YSYEKL. V shed 3 bases, J shed 0 bases, and the junction held 5 bases outside the gene matches. The CDR3 loop reads CASSHPNRGSGANVLTF. The CDR3 nucleotides read TGCGCCAGCAGCCACCCAAACAGGGGCTCTGGGGCCAACGTCCTGACTTTC.

This clone appeared a few times. V gene TRBV7-2 combines with J gene TRBJ2-1; perhaps TRBD1 as D (5 bases). V lost 4 bases and J 8 bases, leaving 12 bases between the germline ends. The CDR3 consists of 13 residues. CDR1 SGHTA and CDR2 FQGNSA come from the germline V gene. Here the CDR3 DNA reads TGTGCCAGCAGCTCCGCCGTACAGGATGAGCAGTTCTTC. Amino acids: CASSSAVQDEQFF.

V gene TRBV7-2 combines with J gene TRBJ2-7; D gene uncertain. The CDR3 totals 14 residues. V was trimmed by 3 bases and J by 0 bases, leaving 9 bases between them. Germline V gene lookup returns CDR1 SGHTA and CDR2 FQGNSA. CDR3 amino acids: CASSFASVSYEQYF. CDR3 DNA sequence: TGTGCCAGCAGCTTCGCTAGTGTCTCCTACGAGCAGTACTTC.

This chain joins TRBV6-5 and TRBJ2-2; 7 bases fit TRBD1. J lost 8 bases, V lost 2 bases, and 8 bases had no gene match. The CDR3 has 15 residues. Germline loops: CDR1 MNHEY, CDR2 SVGAGI. This CDR3 is CASSYRTTGAGELFF. As DNA, the CDR3 is TGTGCCAGCAGTTACCGAACCACAGGGGCTGGGGAGCTGTTTTTT.

The rearrangement uses TRBV27 and TRBJ2-2, with 7 positions matching TRBD2. The J segment lost 4 bases and the V segment lost 5 bases, leaving 10 bases of the junction unmatched. The germline V gene encodes CDR1 MNHEY and CDR2 SMNVEV (reference sequence). The CDR3 extends over 16 amino acids. Written as DNA, the CDR3 is TGTGCCAGCAGTCCACGGGGAGCGGGGATCACCGGGGAGCTGTTTTTT. This translates into CASSPRGAGITGELFF.

The gene calls are TRBV18 and TRBJ2-5, with a weak D call TRBD1 (5 bases). V gave up 2 bases and J gave up 0 bases, with 19 bases separating them. Germline CDR1 and CDR2: KGHSH and LQKENI. The CDR3 spans 18 residues. The CDR3 sequence is CASSPVNCWGRDQETQYF. CDR3 bases: TGTGCCAGCTCACCAGTTAATTGTTGGGGCAGGGACCAAGAGACCCAGTACTTC.

The sample holds a few counts of this clone. V gene TRBV7-8 combines with J gene TRBJ1-6; maybe TRBD1 (6 bases). The germline V and J ends were trimmed by 4 bases and 9 bases, with 16 bases remaining between them. CDR1 is SGHVS, CDR2 FQNEAQ, per germline. The CDR3 extends over 15 amino acids. The CDR3 loop reads CASSSPTGVSSPLHF. CDR3 DNA: TGTGCCAGCAGCTCCCCGACAGGAGTTTCTTCACCCCTCCACTTT.